The rows below give T cell receptor beta chains drawn from one sample of a study of shared clonotypes between healthy human individuals. TCRdb's table, derived via immunoSEQ multiplex PCR, lists solely in-frame clones and lacks some. The data hold hundreds of thousands of clones, with approximately 74% observed a single time. Material for sequencing was memory CD4+ T cells sorted from blood. The receptors derive from a young woman in good health. Each CDR3 is given with its conserved first and last residue. Each record gives: V gene, J gene, CDR3 protein.

TRBV28	TRBJ2-5	CASSLGVTSGIGETQYF
TRBV28	TRBJ2-1	CASSAPDSSYNEQFF
TRBV7-9	TRBJ2-5	CASGTHQETQYF
TRBV7-8	TRBJ1-5	CASSSTGGVVQPQHF
TRBV6-5	TRBJ2-1	CASSTGTSGGNEQFF
TRBV10-1	TRBJ2-7	CASSDQRAGAYEQYF
TRBV6-1	TRBJ1-4	CASRKGTENEKLFF
TRBV7-8	TRBJ2-7	CASSLGDNSYEQYF
TRBV4-1	TRBJ2-5	CASSQVVSVTLQETQYF
TRBV18	TRBJ1-3	CASSPPDGGTGNTIYF
TRBV30	TRBJ2-7	CAWSVGGPEAYEQYF
TRBV6-5	TRBJ1-5	CASSSTGDQPQHF
TRBV29-1	-	CSAGTGTYYEQYF
TRBV7-6	TRBJ1-1	CASSRTTGTGEAFF
TRBV5-1	TRBJ2-7	CASSPGQADWSRYEQYF
TRBV15	TRBJ2-3	CATSRDQTRWSADTQYF
TRBV19	TRBJ1-5	CASSIKETGLNQPQHF
TRBV18	TRBJ2-3	CASSRDSTDTQYF
TRBV18	TRBJ2-1	CASSLGGGYNEQFF
TRBV29-1	TRBJ2-7	CSVATSGRAWVSYEQYF
TRBV5-1	TRBJ2-7	CASSLAGSHEQYF
TRBV30	TRBJ2-1	CAWSVMEREGHNEQFF
TRBV28	TRBJ1-1	CASNLGMNTEAFF
TRBV7-9	TRBJ1-1	CATDFDRILEAFF
TRBV7-9	TRBJ2-1	CASSTFNEQFF
TRBV29-1	TRBJ2-5	CSVKDFQETQYF
TRBV28	TRBJ2-2	CASSRGLAGGNTGELFF
TRBV2	TRBJ2-7	CASSYQTEQYF
TRBV19	TRBJ1-5	CASSIRPDGGSNQPQHF
TRBV18	TRBJ1-1	CASSTDQNTEAFF
TRBV6-9	TRBJ1-3	CASSLYFTGAENTIYF
TRBV28	TRBJ1-5	CASSWYSNQPQHF
TRBV27	TRBJ2-1	CASSFTSGRFLGYNEQFF
TRBV30	TRBJ1-1	CALQGTTEAFF
TRBV14	TRBJ2-3	CASSHTGAHTQYF
TRBV10-2	TRBJ1-1	CASSESGLNTEAFF
TRBV5-6	TRBJ2-7	CASSRDWGNPYEQYF
TRBV18	TRBJ2-7	CASSPQADYEQYF